This is a list of T cell receptor beta chains from one sample in a study of blood T cells in healthy people across ages. TCRdb used MiXCR to reprocess the 5' RACE reads, holding one entry per CDR3 protein. The sample holds roughly 1.5 million distinct CDR3 sequences, roughly two fifths seen once. The sequencing input was blood. The receptors derive from a young woman in good health. The CDR3 runs from the conserved cysteine through the conserved F or W. The order of the fields is CDR3 DNA, CDR3 protein, V gene, clone size, D gene, J gene. The D gene is left open where the match is weak. Clone sizes are given selectively: once, few, many, or a class where the clone is expanded.

cdr3_nt: TGTGCCAGCAGTTTATCACCGGGACGGTCCTATTACAATGAGCAGTTCTTC; cdr3_aa: CASSLSPGRSYYNEQFF; v_call: TRBV27; clone_size: .; d_call: .; j_call: TRBJ2-1
cdr3_nt: TGTGCCAGCAGTAAACCGGGACTAGCGGAAGCCCAGTACTTC; cdr3_aa: CASSKPGLAEAQYF; v_call: TRBV12-3/TRBV12-4; clone_size: many; d_call: TRBD2; j_call: TRBJ2-7
cdr3_nt: TGTGCCAGCAGCCCCCGGGACAGGGGAGATCAGCCCCAGCATTTT; cdr3_aa: CASSPRDRGDQPQHF; v_call: TRBV12-3/TRBV12-4; clone_size: .; d_call: TRBD1; j_call: TRBJ1-5
cdr3_nt: TGTGCCAGCAGACTCACTAGCGGGGGGGCCAGTGAGCAGTTCTTC; cdr3_aa: CASRLTSGGASEQFF; v_call: TRBV11-2; clone_size: once; d_call: TRBD2; j_call: TRBJ2-1
cdr3_nt: TGTGCCAGCAGCGCAACCCCGGGCTACACCTACGAGCAGTACTTC; cdr3_aa: CASSATPGYTYEQYF; v_call: TRBV7-2; clone_size: once; d_call: .; j_call: TRBJ2-7
cdr3_nt: TGCAGTGCCACAGGGGGGAGGGTGAGGTTCGAATACTTC; cdr3_aa: CSATGGRVRFEYF; v_call: TRBV20-1; clone_size: .; d_call: .; j_call: TRBJ2-5
cdr3_nt: TGCAGTGCTAGAAGGCAATCCTATAATTCACCCCTCCACTTT; cdr3_aa: CSARRQSYNSPLHF; v_call: TRBV20-1; clone_size: .; d_call: .; j_call: TRBJ1-6
cdr3_nt: TGTGCCAGCAGTTACTTGGGCGGGTACTACAATGAGCAGTTCTTC; cdr3_aa: CASSYLGGYYNEQFF; v_call: TRBV6-5; clone_size: few; d_call: .; j_call: TRBJ2-1
cdr3_nt: TGCAGCGTTGGAGTGGGGGGCGCAGGAACCGGGGAGCTGTTTTTT; cdr3_aa: CSVGVGGAGTGELFF; v_call: TRBV29-1; clone_size: many; d_call: .; j_call: TRBJ2-2
cdr3_nt: TGTGCCAGCAGCCAAGTGACAGGTTCCTACGAGCAGTACTTC; cdr3_aa: CASSQVTGSYEQYF; v_call: TRBV3-1; clone_size: many; d_call: .; j_call: TRBJ2-7
cdr3_nt: TGCGCCAGCAGCGCCAGTTCGGGGACCACCCAGTACTTC; cdr3_aa: CASSASSGTTQYF; v_call: TRBV5-1; clone_size: .; d_call: .; j_call: TRBJ2-5
cdr3_nt: TGTGCCAGCAGCAACTCGACAGTCACAGATACGCAGTATTTT; cdr3_aa: CASSNSTVTDTQYF; v_call: TRBV9; clone_size: .; d_call: .; j_call: TRBJ2-3
cdr3_nt: TGTGCCAGCAGTGGGACCGGGACCCAACTCAATGAGCAGTTCTTC; cdr3_aa: CASSGTGTQLNEQFF; v_call: TRBV2; clone_size: few; d_call: .; j_call: TRBJ2-1
cdr3_nt: TGTGCCAGCAGCTTAGTTGGAGGGAGGGGTTCCTACGAGCAGTACTTC; cdr3_aa: CASSLVGGRGSYEQYF; v_call: TRBV7-8; clone_size: few; d_call: TRBD2; j_call: TRBJ2-7
cdr3_nt: TGTGCCAGCAGCTTAGGGGGGTATAGGACTGAAGCTTTCTTT; cdr3_aa: CASSLGGYRTEAFF; v_call: TRBV7-2; clone_size: .; d_call: .; j_call: TRBJ1-1
cdr3_nt: TGTGCCAGCAGCCAACAGGGTCTCAATGAAAAACTGTTTTTT; cdr3_aa: CASSQQGLNEKLFF; v_call: TRBV4-2; clone_size: few; d_call: .; j_call: TRBJ1-4